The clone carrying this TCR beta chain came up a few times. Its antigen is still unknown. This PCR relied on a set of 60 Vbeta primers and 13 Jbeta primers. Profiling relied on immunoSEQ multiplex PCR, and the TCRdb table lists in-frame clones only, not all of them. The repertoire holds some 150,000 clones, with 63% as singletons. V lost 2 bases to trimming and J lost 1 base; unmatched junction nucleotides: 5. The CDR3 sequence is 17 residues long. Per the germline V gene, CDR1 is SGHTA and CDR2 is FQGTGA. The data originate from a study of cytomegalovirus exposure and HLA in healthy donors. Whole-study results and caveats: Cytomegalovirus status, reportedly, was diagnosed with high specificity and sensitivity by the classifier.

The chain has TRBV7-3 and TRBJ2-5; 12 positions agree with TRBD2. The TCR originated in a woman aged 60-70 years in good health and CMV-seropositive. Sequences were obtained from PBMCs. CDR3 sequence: CASSLGASGGGQETQYF. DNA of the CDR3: TGTGCCAGCAGCTTAGGAGCTAGCGGGGGGGGCCAAGAGACCCAGTACTTC.